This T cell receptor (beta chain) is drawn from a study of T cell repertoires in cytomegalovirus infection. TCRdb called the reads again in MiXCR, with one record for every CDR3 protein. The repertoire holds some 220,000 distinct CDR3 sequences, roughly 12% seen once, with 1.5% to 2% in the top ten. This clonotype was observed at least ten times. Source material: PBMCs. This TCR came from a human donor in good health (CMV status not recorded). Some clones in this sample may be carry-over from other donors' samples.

The chain's CDR3 is CASSLGDERTQYF. DNA for the CDR3: TGTGCCAGCAGCTTAGGGGACGAGAGGACCCAGTACTTC. The chain uses TRBV7-2 and TRBJ2-5; D might be TRBD1 or TRBD2, each matching 5 bases. Germline CDR1 is SGHTA and CDR2 is FQGNSA. With 1 base removed from V and 7 bases from J, the gap between germline ends came to 10 bases. This CDR3 spans 13 amino acids.